These T cell receptor beta chains were read from a single sample in a study of CD8 T cells in Susac syndrome. A single record per CDR3 protein comes from TCRdb applying MiXCR to the immunoSEQ multiplex PCR reads. The top ten clones hold around 0.22% of a sample with about 300,000 distinct CDR3 sequences, almost 85% of them seen once. The sample comprised CD8+ T cells from PBMCs. The source is a human donor with multiple sclerosis. CDR3s include the opening cysteine and the closing phenylalanine or tryptophan. The order of the fields is D gene, J gene, V gene, clone size, CDR3 DNA, CDR3 protein. D genes are given only for firm matches. The listing skips clone size in some rows; elsewhere it reads once, few, many or a size class.

d_gene: .
j_gene: TRBJ2-7
v_gene: TRBV5-1
abundance: once
CDR3nt: TGCGCCAGCAGCTTTTGGACTGAGGGTTACGAGCAGTACTTC
CDR3aa: CASSFWTEGYEQYF

d_gene: TRBD2
j_gene: TRBJ2-1
v_gene: TRBV29-1
abundance: once
CDR3nt: TGCAGCGCGACTAGCGGAGACTTGAATGAGCAGTTCTTC
CDR3aa: CSATSGDLNEQFF

d_gene: TRBD1
j_gene: TRBJ2-3
v_gene: TRBV7-7
abundance: .
CDR3nt: TGTGCTAGCAGCCCCCACCTGGCTCCAGGGGGAGATACGCAGTATTTT
CDR3aa: CASSPHLAPGGDTQYF

d_gene: .
j_gene: TRBJ2-4
v_gene: TRBV29-1
abundance: .
CDR3nt: TGCAGCGTTGAGGACCCATTCGGGGGAAACATTCAGTACTTC
CDR3aa: CSVEDPFGGNIQYF

d_gene: .
j_gene: TRBJ1-5
v_gene: TRBV30
abundance: .
CDR3nt: TGTGCCTGGAGTTACGGGGTTGGAAATCAGCCCCAGCATTTT
CDR3aa: CAWSYGVGNQPQHF

d_gene: .
j_gene: TRBJ1-5
v_gene: TRBV6-2/TRBV6-3
abundance: .
CDR3nt: TGTGCCAGCAGTTCGCAGACAGTTTATAGCAATCAGCCCCAGCATTTT
CDR3aa: CASSSQTVYSNQPQHF

d_gene: .
j_gene: TRBJ1-1
v_gene: TRBV10-3
abundance: .
CDR3nt: TGTGCCATCAGTGAGTCGGGGGTTGGGAGAAACACTGAAGCTTTCTTT
CDR3aa: CAISESGVGRNTEAFF

d_gene: .
j_gene: TRBJ1-1
v_gene: TRBV6-5
abundance: .
CDR3nt: TGTGCCAGCAGTTCCCTGTTTTACACTGAAGCTTTCTTT
CDR3aa: CASSSLFYTEAFF

d_gene: .
j_gene: TRBJ2-1
v_gene: TRBV9
abundance: .
CDR3nt: TGTGCCAGCAGCGTAGGAGTGGTAGACGAGCAGTTCTTC
CDR3aa: CASSVGVVDEQFF

d_gene: .
j_gene: TRBJ2-5
v_gene: TRBV6-1
abundance: few
CDR3nt: TGTGCCAGCAGTGAACCAGTTTTGCGGGGCCAAGAGACCCAGTACTTC
CDR3aa: CASSEPVLRGQETQYF

d_gene: .
j_gene: TRBJ2-5
v_gene: TRBV2
abundance: few
CDR3nt: TGTGCCGTACCTCATAGGACACCGCTCCAAGAGACCCAGTACTTC
CDR3aa: CAVPHRTPLQETQYF

d_gene: .
j_gene: TRBJ2-1
v_gene: TRBV28
abundance: .
CDR3nt: TGTGCCAGCAGTTTCGAGAGGGGTTCCAACTCCTACAATGAGCAGTTCTTC
CDR3aa: CASSFERGSNSYNEQFF

d_gene: .
j_gene: TRBJ2-2
v_gene: TRBV6-4
abundance: .
CDR3nt: TGTGCCAGCAGTGAAGTATATAGCGCTCCGAACACCGGGGAGCTGTTTTTT
CDR3aa: CASSEVYSAPNTGELFF

d_gene: TRBD2
j_gene: TRBJ2-7
v_gene: TRBV7-2
abundance: .
CDR3nt: TGTGCCAGCAGCCAAACTAGCGTCTGGTACGAGCAGTGCTTC
CDR3aa: CASSQTSVWYEQCF